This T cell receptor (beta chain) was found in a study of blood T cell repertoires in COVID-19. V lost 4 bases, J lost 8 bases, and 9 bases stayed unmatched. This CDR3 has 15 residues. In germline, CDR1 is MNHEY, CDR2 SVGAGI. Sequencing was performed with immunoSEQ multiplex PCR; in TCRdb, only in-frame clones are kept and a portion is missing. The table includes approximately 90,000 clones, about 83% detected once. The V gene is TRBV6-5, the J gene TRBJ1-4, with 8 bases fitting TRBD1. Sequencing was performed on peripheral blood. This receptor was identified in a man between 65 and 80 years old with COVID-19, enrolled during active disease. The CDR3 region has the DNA TGTGCCAGCAGTTCCACAGGGGGTGTTTGGGAAAAACTGTTTTTT. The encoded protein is CASSSTGGVWEKLFF.